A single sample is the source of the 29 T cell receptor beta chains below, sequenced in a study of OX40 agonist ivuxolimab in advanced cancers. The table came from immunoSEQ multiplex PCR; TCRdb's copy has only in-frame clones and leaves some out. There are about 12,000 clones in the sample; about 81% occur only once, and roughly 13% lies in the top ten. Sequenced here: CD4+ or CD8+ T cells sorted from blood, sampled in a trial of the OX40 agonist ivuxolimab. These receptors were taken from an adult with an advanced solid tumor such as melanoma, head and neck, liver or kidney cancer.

This chain's CDR3 is CASSLPPRTSGTQRKETQYF. The CDR3 DNA is TGTGCCAGCAGTTTACCCCCCCGGACTAGCGGGACCCAGCGGAAAGAGACCCAGTACTTC. J is TRBJ2-5 and V is TRBV28, with TRBD2 matching over 12 bases. Germline CDR1 is MDHEN and CDR2 is SYDVKM. CDR3 length: 20 residues. V lost 2 bases and J lost 3; bases outside the gene matches: 16.

CDR3 loop: CASSVQGVATYEQYF. As DNA, the CDR3 is TGTGCCAGCAGCGTACAAGGGGTCGCCACCTACGAGCAGTACTTC. The J gene is TRBJ2-7, the V gene TRBV9, with D possibly being TRBD1 (5 bases). The CDR3 extends over 15 amino acids. Deletions cut 1 base from V and 2 bases from J, with 13 bases between. CDR1 is SGDLS, CDR2 YYNGEE, per germline.

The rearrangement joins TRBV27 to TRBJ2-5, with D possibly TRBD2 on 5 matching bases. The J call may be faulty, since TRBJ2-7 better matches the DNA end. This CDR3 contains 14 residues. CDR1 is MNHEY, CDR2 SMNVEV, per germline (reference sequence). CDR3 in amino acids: CASSGLSRFDEQYF. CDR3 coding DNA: TGTGCCAGCAGTGGACTTTCCCGCTTTGACGAGCAGTACTTC.

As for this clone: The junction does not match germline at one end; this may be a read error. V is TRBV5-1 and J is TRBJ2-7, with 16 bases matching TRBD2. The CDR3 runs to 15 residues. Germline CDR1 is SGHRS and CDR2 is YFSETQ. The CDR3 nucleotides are TGCGCCAGCAACTTGGGACTAGCGGGAGGGGGCGAGCAGTACTTC. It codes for CASNLGLAGGGEQYF.

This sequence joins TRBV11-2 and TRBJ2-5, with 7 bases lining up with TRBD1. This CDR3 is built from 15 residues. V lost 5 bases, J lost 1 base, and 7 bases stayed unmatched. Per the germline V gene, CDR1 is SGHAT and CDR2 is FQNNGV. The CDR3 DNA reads TGTGCCAGCAGCCCCCGGACAGGCCCCCAAGAGACCCAGTACTTC. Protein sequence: CASSPRTGPQETQYF.

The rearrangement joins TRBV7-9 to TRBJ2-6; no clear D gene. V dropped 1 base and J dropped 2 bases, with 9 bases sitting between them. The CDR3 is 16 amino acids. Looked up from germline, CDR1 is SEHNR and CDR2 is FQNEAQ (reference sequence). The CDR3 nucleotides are TGTGCCAGCAGCTTAGATATCGGCGCTGGGGCCAACGTCCTGACTTTC. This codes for CASSLDIGAGANVLTF.

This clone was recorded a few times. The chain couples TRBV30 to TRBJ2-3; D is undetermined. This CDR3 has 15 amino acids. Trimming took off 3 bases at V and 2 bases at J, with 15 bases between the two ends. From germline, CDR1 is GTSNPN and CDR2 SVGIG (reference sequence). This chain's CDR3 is CAWSGRSDVTDTQYF. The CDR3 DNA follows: TGTGCCTGGAGCGGGCGGTCGGACGTCACAGATACGCAGTATTTT. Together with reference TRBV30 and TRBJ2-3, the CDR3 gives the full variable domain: SQTIHQWPATLVQPVGSPLSLECTVEGTSNPNLYWYRQAAGRGLQLLFYSVGIGQISSEVPQNLSASRPQDRQFILSSKKLLLSDSGFYLCAWSGRSDVTDTQYFGPGTRLTVL.

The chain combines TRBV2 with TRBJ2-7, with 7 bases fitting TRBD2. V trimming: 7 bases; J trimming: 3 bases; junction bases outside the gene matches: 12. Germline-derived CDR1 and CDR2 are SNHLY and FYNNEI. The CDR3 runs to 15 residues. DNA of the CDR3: TGTGCCAGCACCGCGGGCGGGAGAAAGATCTACGAGCAGTACTTC. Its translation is CASTAGGRKIYEQYF.

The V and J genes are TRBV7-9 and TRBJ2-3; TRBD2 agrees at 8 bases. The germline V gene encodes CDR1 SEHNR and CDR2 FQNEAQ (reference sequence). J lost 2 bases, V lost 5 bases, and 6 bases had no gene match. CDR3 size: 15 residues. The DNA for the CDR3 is TGTGCCAGCAGCCGGACTAGCTACCTCACAGATACGCAGTATTTT. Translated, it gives CASSRTSYLTDTQYF.

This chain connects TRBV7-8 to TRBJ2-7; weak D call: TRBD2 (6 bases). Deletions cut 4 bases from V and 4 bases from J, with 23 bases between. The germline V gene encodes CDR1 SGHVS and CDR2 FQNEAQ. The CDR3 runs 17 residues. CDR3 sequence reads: CASSYSRGSGHTYEQYF. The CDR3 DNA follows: TGTGCCAGCAGCTACTCCCGGGGGAGTGGACATACTTACGAGCAGTACTTC.

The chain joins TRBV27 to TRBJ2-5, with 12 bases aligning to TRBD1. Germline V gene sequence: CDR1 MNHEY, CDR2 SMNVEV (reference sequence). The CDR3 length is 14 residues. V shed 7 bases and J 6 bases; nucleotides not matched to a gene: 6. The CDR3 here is CASKGTGGGKTQYF. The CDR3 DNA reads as TGTGCCAGCAAAGGGACAGGGGGCGGAAAGACCCAGTACTTC.

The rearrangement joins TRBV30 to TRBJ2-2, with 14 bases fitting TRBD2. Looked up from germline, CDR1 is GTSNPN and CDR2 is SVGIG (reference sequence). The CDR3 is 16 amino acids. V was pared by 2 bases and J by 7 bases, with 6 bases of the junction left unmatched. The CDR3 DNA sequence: TGTGCCTGGAGTCCCATGGGACTAGCGGGAGACGGGGAGCTGTTTTTT. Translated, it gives CAWSPMGLAGDGELFF.

The CDR3 protein is CASSLIAGVVNEQFF. DNA for the CDR3: TGTGCCAGCAGCTTAATAGCGGGAGTCGTAAATGAGCAGTTCTTC. The chain carries TRBV11-2 and TRBJ2-1; 9 bases are shared with TRBD2. V was pared by 2 bases and J by 7 bases, with 6 bases of the junction left unmatched. The CDR3 is made up of 15 amino acids. In germline, CDR1 is SGHAT, CDR2 FQNNGV. The complete variable domain, with remaining parts taken from reference TRBV11-2 and TRBJ2-1, reads EAGVAQSPRYKIIEKRQSVAFWCNPISGHATLYWYQQILGQGPKLLIQFQNNGVVDDSQLPKDRFSAERLKGVDSTLKIQPAKLEDSAVYLCASSLIAGVVNEQFFGPGTRLTVL.

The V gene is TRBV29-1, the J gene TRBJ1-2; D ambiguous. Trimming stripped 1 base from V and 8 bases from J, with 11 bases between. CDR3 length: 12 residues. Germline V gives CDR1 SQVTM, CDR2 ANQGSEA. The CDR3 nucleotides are TGCAGCGTTGAAGGAAAGGAGCAAGGCTACACCTTC. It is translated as CSVEGKEQGYTF.

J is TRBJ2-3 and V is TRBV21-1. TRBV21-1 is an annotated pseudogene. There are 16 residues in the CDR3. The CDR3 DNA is TGTGCCAGCAGCAAAGCGGGGACCGGGAACCCAGATACGCAGTATTTT. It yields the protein CASSKAGTGNPDTQYF.

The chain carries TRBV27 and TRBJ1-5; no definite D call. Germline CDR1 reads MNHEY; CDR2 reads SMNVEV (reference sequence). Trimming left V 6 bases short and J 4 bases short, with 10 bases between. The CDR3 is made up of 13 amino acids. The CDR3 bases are TGTGCCAGCAGCCTCAGGCCGAATCAGCCCCAGCATTTT. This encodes CASSLRPNQPQHF.

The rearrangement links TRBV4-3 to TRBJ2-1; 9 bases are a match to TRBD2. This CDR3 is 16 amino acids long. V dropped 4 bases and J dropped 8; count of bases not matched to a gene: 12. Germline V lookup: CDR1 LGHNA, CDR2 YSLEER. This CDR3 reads CASSRGGGRAIDEQFF. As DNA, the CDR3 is TGCGCCAGCAGCCGTGGTGGCGGGAGGGCCATTGATGAGCAGTTCTTC.

This CDR3 reads CASSQAAGTGASNYGYTF. The DNA for the CDR3 is TGTGCCAGCAGCCAAGCGGCGGGGACAGGAGCCTCTAACTATGGCTACACCTTC. The chain couples TRBV4-2 to TRBJ1-2; 8 bases are a match to TRBD1. Germline loops: CDR1 LGHNA, CDR2 YNFKEQ. The junction had 10 bases not matched to a gene; V was cut back by 1 base and J by 0 bases. The length of the CDR3 is 18 residues.

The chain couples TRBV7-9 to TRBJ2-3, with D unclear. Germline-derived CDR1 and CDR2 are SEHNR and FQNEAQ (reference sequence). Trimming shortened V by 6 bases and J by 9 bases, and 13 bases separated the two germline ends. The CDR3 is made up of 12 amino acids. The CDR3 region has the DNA TGTGCCAGCAGGCGATTAGAGCAGACGCAGTATTTT. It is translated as CASRRLEQTQYF.

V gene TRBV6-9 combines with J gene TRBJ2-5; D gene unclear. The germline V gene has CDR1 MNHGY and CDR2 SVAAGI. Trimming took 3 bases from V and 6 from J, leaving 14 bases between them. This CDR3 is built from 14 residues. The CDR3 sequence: CASSYSVSSKTQYF. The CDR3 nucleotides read TGTGCCAGCAGTTACTCAGTTTCATCTAAGACCCAGTACTTC.

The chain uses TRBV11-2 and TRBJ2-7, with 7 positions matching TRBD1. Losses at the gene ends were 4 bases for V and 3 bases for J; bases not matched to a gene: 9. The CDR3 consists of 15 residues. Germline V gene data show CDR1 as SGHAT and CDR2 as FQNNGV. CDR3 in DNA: TGTGCCAGCAGCTCCCCGGGACAGTACCTCTACGAGCAGTACTTC. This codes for CASSSPGQYLYEQYF.

The CDR3 spells CASSPGTGGGRAYEQYF. The CDR3 region has the DNA TGCGCCAGCAGCCCAGGGACAGGGGGCGGGAGAGCCTACGAGCAGTACTTC. This chain links TRBV4-1 with TRBJ2-7; 12 nucleotides align to TRBD1. Trimming at V came to 4 bases and at J to 2 bases, leaving 9 bases not matched to a gene. Germline lookup yields CDR1 MGHRA and CDR2 YSYEKL. The CDR3 sequence is 17 residues long.

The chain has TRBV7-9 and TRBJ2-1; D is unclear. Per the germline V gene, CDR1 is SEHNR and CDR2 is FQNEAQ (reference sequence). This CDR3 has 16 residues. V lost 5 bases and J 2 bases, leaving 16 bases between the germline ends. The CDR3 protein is CASSAPLVGPYNEQFF. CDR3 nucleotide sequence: TGTGCCAGCAGCGCTCCCCTCGTCGGCCCCTACAATGAGCAGTTCTTC. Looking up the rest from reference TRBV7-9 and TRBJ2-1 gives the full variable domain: DTGVSQNPRHKITKRGQNVTFRCDPISEHNRLYWYRQTLGQGPEFLTYFQNEAQLEKSRLLSDRFSAERPKGSFSTLEIQRTEQGDSAMYLCASSAPLVGPYNEQFFGPGTRLTVL.

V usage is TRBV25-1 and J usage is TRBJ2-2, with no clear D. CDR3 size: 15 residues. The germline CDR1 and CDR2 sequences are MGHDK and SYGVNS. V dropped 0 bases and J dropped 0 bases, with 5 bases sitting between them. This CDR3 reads CASSEYPANTGELFF. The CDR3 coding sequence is TGTGCCAGCAGTGAATATCCGGCGAACACCGGGGAGCTGTTTTTT.

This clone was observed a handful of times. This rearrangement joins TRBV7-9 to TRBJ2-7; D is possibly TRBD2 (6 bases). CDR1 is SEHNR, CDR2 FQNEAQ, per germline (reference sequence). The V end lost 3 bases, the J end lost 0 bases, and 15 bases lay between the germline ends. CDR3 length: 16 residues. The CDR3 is CASSLPLDGSSYEQYF. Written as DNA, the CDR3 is TGTGCCAGCAGCTTGCCCCTCGACGGGAGCTCCTACGAGCAGTACTTC.

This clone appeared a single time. The CDR3: CASSQSARGTYEQYF. The CDR3 nucleotides read TGTGCCAGCAGCCAATCAGCGCGGGGTACCTACGAGCAGTACTTC. The chain joins TRBV16 to TRBJ2-7, with a tentative D call TRBD2 (6 bases). Per the germline V gene, CDR1 is KGHSY and CDR2 is FQNENV. Trimming stripped 0 bases from V and 2 bases from J, with 11 bases between. The CDR3 consists of 15 residues.

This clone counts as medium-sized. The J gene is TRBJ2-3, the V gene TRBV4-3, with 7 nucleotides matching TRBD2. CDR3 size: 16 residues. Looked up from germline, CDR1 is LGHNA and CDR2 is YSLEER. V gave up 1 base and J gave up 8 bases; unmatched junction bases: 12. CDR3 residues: CASSQVPGGRWGTQYF. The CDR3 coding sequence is TGCGCCAGCAGCCAAGTCCCGGGAGGCCGCTGGGGTACGCAGTATTTT.

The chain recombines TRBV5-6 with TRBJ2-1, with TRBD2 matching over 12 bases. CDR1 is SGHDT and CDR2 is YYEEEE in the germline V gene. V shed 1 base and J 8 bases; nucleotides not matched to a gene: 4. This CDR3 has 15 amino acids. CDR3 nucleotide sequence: TGTGCCAGCAGCTTGAAAAGACTAGCGGGAGATGAGCAGTTCTTC. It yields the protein CASSLKRLAGDEQFF.

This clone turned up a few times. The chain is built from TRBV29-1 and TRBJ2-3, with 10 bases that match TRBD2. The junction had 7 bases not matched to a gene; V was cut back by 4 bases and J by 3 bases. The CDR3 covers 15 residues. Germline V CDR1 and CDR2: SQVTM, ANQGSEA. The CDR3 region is CSVGDPGLATDTQYF. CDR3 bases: TGCAGCGTTGGGGATCCGGGACTAGCGACAGATACGCAGTATTTT.